This T cell receptor (beta chain) was recorded in a study of blood T cell repertoires in COVID-19 (dated by TCRdb to 2018 to 2021). In the study overall: Samples from collaborators originated in the United States, Italy and Spain and spanned both the acute and convalescent phases of COVID-19. The samples were drawn from the first 160 participants of the ongoing ImmuneRACE study and from over a thousand subjects provided by 6 global collaborators. Subjects who had been exposed to COVID-19, were actively infected with it, or had recovered from it provided the deeply sampled blood TCRbeta repertoires that made up the dataset. A de-identified subject ID, COVID-19 status, age in years and sex were almost always included in the sample metadata. Where available, HLA class I and class II types were obtained from metadata supplied by the sample provider rather than from assay-based typing. The material from the prospective study consisted of cDNA or gDNA derived from T cells, B-cell-depleted T cells, or PBMCs. The repertoires were released in a freely available public database meant as a resource for research on the immune response to SARS-CoV-2. What the research found in general, with its limitations: How much clinical and demographic metadata was included differed by source and by participant, and the metadata was provided uncurated.

In Seattle, one collaborating source enrolled patients while the infection was active and tracked those patients longitudinally over the course of disease. Collaborating institutions collected whole blood in K2EDTA tubes following their own protocols. For TCRbeta analysis, collaborators shipped samples as frozen whole blood, isolated PBMCs, or DNA extracted from either of those sample types. Trimmed from V: 4 bases; trimmed from J: 8 bases; junction bases lacking a gene match: 8. The cysteine opens and the phenylalanine closes a CDR3 of 15 amino acids. CDR3 DNA only is kept here, 45 bases in frame from base 1. From a lookup of the germline V gene, CDR1 and CDR2 are SGHNT and YENEEA. TCRbeta CDR3 regions were amplified from genomic DNA by means of the immunoSEQ Assay, a bias-controlled multiplex PCR. In the authors' own workflow: Within the assay, amplification of reference gene primers was used to estimate how many nucleated cells each sample contained. Sequence reads were collapsed and filtered to measure the absolute abundance of every unique TCRbeta CDR3 rearrangement. For each sample, productive Simpson clonality was calculated as the square root of Simpson's diversity index over productive rearrangements. Sourced from immuneACCESS, this table was stored by TCRdb with only in-frame sequences that have V and J called. A share of the clones is absent; for the studies checked, an unresolved V gene accounts for under half, and the remainder has no known explanation. The DNA gave D and trimming, while V, J and clone size come from that table. Within this sample are 70,000 to 90,000 clones, with 80% to 90% of them counted one time only. 6% to 6.5% of the sample comes from the top ten.

About this clone itself: Its antigen target is currently unknown. No much larger clone exists at a distance of one base, and base qualities are not known.

The receptor was derived from a man older than 75 with COVID-19, enrolled during active disease. The chain is made from TRBV11-3 and TRBJ1-6; 7 bases in the junction line up with TRBD1. The sample comprised peripheral blood. The nucleotides are TGTGCCAGCAGCTCCAGAACAGGGGCAGATTCACCCCTCCACTTT. Protein translation: CASSSRTGADSPLHF.